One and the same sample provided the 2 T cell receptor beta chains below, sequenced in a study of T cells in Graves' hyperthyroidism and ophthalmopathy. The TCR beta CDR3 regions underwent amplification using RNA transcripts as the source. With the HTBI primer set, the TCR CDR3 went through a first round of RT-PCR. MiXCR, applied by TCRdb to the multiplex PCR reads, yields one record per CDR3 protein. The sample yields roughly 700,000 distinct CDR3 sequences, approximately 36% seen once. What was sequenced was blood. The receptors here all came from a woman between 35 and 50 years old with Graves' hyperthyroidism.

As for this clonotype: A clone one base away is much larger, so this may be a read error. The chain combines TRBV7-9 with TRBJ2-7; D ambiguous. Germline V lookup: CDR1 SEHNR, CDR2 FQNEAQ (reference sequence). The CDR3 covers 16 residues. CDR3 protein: CASSLSRRADTYGQYF. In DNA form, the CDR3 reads TGTGCCAGCAGTTTAAGTCGTCGTGCGGATACCTACGGGCAGTACTTC.

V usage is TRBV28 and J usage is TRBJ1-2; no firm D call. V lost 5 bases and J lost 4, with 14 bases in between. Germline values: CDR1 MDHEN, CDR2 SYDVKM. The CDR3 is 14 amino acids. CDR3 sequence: CASSTPRHIYGYTF. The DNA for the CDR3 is TGTGCCAGCAGTACCCCCCGACACATCTATGGCTACACCTTC.